A single TCR beta chain is shown here with its context. Its antigen is as yet unknown. V was shortened by 0 bases and J by 4 bases, with 9 bases between the two germline ends. CDR3 length: 14 amino acids. The germline V gene has CDR1 SGHVS and CDR2 FQNEAQ. The repertoire was sequenced with immunoSEQ multiplex PCR; TCRdb's copy has only in-frame clones and lacks some. The repertoire has 130,000 to 150,000 clones, approximately 86% of them found once; the top ten carry 4.5% to 5.5%. The sample belongs to a study of T cell responses to AZD1222 COVID-19 vaccine. General observations from the study: Spike regions recognized by vaccine-associated CD4 TCRs spanned the protein, led by 160-218 and 743-854. Baseline serology detected seropositivity in only six AZD1222 recipients. Among the donors, most were white British and more were female, and clonal diversity was possibly underestimated. Spike-specific TCR depth and breadth grew after two AZD1222 doses.

The specimen was peripheral blood, collected 28 days after the second dose of the MenACWY control vaccine. The rearrangement uses TRBV7-8 and TRBJ1-2; a weak D match, TRBD1 (6 bases). This sequence was found in an adult who received the MenACWY meningococcal vaccine as a control. CDR3 nucleotide sequence: TGTGCCAGCAGCTTAGCTACAGGGCGCTATGGCTACACCTTC. Protein: CASSLATGRYGYTF.